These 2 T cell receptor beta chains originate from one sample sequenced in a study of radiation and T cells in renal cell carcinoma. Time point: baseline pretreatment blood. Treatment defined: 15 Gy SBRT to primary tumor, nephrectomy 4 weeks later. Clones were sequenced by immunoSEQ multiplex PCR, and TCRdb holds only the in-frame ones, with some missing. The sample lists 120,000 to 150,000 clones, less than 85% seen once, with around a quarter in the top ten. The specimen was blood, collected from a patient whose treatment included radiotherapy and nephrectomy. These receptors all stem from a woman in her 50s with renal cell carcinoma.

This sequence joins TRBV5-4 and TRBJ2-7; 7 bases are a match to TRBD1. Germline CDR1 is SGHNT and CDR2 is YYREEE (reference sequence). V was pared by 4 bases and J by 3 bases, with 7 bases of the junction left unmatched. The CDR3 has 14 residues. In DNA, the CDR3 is TGTGCCAGCAGCCCTATCGACAGGGTCTACGAGCAGTACTTC. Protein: CASSPIDRVYEQYF.

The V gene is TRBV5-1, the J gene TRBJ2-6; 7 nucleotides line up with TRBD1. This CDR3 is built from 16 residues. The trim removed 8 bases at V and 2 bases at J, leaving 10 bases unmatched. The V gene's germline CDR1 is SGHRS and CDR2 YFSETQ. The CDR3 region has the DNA TGCGCCAGTCAGCTGGGACAGAGCACTGGGGCCAACGTCCTGACTTTC. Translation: CASQLGQSTGANVLTF.